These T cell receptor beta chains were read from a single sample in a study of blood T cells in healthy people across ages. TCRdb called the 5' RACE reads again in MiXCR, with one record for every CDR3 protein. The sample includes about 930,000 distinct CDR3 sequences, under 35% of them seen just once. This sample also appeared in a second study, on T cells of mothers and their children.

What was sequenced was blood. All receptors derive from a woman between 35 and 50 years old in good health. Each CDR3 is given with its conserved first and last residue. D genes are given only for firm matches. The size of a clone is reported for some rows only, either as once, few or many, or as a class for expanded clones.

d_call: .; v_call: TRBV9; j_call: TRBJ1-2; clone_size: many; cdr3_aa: CASSVEGSTSAIGYTF; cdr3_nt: TGTGCCAGCAGCGTAGAAGGCAGCACGTCCGCTATCGGCTACACCTTC
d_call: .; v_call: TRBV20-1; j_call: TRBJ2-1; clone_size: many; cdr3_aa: CSASKESSYNEQFF; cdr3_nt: TGCAGTGCTTCAAAGGAGAGCTCCTACAATGAGCAGTTCTTC
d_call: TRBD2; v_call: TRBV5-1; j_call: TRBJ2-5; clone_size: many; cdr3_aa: CASSPQPTSGGETQYF; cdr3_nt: TGCGCCAGCAGCCCACAACCGACTAGCGGGGGCGAGACCCAGTACTTC
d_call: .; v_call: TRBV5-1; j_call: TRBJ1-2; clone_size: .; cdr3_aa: CASTLDGSNYGYTF; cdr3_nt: TGCGCCAGCACCCTCGACGGTTCTAACTATGGCTACACCTTC
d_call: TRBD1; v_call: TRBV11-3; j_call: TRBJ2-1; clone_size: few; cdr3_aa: CASSLVRQGEAEQFF; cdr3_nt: TGTGCCAGCAGCTTAGTTCGACAGGGTGAGGCTGAGCAGTTCTTC
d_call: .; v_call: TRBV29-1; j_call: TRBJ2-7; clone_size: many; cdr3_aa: CSVEWAGVYEQYF; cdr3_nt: TGCAGCGTTGAGTGGGCAGGGGTGTACGAGCAGTACTTC
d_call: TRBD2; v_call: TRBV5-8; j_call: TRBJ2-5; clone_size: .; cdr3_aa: CASSLWRGAYETQYF; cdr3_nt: TGTGCCAGCAGCTTGTGGCGGGGGGCTTATGAGACCCAGTACTTC
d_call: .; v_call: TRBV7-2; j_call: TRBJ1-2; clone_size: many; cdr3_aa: CASSFPSYGYTF; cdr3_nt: TGTGCCAGCAGCTTTCCCAGCTATGGCTACACCTTC
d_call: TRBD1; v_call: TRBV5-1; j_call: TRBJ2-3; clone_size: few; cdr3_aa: CASSLADRGNTDTQYF; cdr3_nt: TGCGCCAGCAGCTTGGCTGACAGGGGGAACACAGATACGCAGTATTTT
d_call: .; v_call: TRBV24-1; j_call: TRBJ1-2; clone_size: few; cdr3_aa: CATSDPTRANYGYTF; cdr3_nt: TGTGCCACCAGTGATCCGACAAGAGCTAACTATGGCTACACCTTC
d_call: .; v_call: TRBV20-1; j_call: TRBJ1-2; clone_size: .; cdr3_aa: CSAQVASYGYTF; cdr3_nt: TGCAGTGCTCAAGTGGCTTCCTATGGCTACACCTTC
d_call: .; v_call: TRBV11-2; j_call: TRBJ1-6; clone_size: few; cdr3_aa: CASSRDWSYNSPLHF; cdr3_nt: TGTGCCAGCAGCCGCGACTGGTCCTATAATTCACCCCTCCACTTT
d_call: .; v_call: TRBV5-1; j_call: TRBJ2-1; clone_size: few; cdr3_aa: CASSLGGGGKDEQFF; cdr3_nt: TGCGCCAGCAGCTTGGGTGGCGGGGGCAAGGATGAGCAGTTCTTC
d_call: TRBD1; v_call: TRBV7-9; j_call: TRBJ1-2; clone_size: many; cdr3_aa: CASSLLGLRGQGFVRYTF; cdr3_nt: TGTGCCAGCAGCTTATTGGGCCTTAGGGGACAGGGGTTTGTGCGCTACACCTTC
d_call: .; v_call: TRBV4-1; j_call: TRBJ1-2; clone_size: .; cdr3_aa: CASSQVYAPDYGYTF; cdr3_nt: TGCGCCAGCAGCCAAGTTTACGCACCGGACTATGGCTACACCTTC
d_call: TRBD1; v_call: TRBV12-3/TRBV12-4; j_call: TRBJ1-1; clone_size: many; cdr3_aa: CASSATGGEGTEAFF; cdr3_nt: TGTGCCAGCAGTGCTACAGGGGGGGAGGGCACTGAAGCTTTCTTT
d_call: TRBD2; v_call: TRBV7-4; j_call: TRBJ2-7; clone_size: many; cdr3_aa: CASRGGSDEQYF; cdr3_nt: TGTGCCAGCCGGGGGGGCTCGGACGAGCAGTACTTC
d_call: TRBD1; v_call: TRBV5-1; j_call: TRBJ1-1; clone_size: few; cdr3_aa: CASSPGQGSHHAEAFF; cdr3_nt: TGCGCCAGCAGCCCAGGACAGGGGTCCCACCACGCTGAAGCTTTCTTT
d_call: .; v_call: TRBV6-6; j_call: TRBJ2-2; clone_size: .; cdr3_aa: CASRSAGARTGELFF; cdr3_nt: TGTGCCAGCAGGAGCGCAGGGGCACGTACCGGGGAGCTGTTTTTT
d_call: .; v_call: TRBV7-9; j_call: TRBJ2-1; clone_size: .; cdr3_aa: CASSQMNEQFF; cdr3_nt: TGTGCCAGCAGCCAAATGAATGAGCAGTTCTTC
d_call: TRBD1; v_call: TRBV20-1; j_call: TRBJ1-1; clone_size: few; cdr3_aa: CSAFDGTGSTEAFF; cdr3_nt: TGCAGTGCTTTTGATGGGACAGGGTCCACTGAAGCTTTCTTT
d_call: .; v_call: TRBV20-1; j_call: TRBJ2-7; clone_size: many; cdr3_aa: CSAREQANYEQYF; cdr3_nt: TGCAGTGCTAGAGAGCAGGCTAACTACGAGCAGTACTTC
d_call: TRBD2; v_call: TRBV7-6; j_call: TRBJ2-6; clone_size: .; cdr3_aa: CASSPFGGAGANVLTF; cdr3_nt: TGTGCCAGCAGCCCTTTCGGGGGGGCTGGGGCCAACGTCCTGACTTTC
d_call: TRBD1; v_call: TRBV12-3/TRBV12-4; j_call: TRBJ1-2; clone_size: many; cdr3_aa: CASRGTGSFNYGYTF; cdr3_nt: TGTGCCAGCAGGGGGACAGGGTCTTTCAACTATGGCTACACCTTC
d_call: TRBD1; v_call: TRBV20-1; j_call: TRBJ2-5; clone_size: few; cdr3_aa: CSANPDRVGETQYF; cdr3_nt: TGCAGTGCCAACCCTGACAGGGTTGGGGAGACCCAGTACTTC
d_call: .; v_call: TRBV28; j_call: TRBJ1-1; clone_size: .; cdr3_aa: CASSSLGGHTEAFF; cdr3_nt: TGTGCCAGCAGTTCTCTGGGGGGGCACACTGAAGCTTTCTTT
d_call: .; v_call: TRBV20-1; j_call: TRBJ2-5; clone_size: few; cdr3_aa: CSASPPEGHQETQYF; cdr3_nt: TGCAGTGCTAGTCCCCCCGAGGGTCACCAAGAGACCCAGTACTTC
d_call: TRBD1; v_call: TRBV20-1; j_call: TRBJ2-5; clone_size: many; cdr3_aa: CSASAGGGETQYF; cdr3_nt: TGCAGTGCTAGCGCAGGGGGCGGGGAGACCCAGTACTTC
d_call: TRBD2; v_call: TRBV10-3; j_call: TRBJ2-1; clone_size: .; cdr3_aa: CAISEQTSGDPQFF; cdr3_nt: TGTGCCATCAGTGAACAGACTAGCGGGGACCCTCAGTTCTTC
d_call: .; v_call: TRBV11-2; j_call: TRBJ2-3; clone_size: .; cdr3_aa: CASSLGHQANTQYF; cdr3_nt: TGTGCCAGCAGCTTAGGACACCAGGCGAATACGCAGTATTTT
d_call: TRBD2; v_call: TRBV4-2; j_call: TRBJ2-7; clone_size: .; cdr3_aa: CTSSQDLGGITYEQYF; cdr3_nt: TGTACCAGCAGCCAAGATCTGGGGGGGATCACCTACGAGCAGTACTTC
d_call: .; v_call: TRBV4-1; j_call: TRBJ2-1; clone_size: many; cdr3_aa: CASTSGGADYNEQFF; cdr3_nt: TGCGCCAGCACCTCAGGAGGGGCTGACTACAATGAGCAGTTCTTC
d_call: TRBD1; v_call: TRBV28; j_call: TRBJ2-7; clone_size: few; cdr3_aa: CASSRGTGIFYEQYF; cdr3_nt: TGTGCCAGCAGCCGGGGGACAGGGATTTTCTACGAGCAGTACTTC
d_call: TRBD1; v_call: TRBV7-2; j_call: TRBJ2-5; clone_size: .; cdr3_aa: CASSPQGAKETQYF; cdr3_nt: TGTGCCAGCAGCCCTCAGGGGGCTAAAGAGACCCAGTACTTC
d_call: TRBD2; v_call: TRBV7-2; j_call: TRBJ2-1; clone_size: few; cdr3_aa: CASSRIGLAGDEQFF; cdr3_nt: TGTGCCAGCAGCCGAATAGGACTAGCGGGGGATGAGCAGTTCTTC
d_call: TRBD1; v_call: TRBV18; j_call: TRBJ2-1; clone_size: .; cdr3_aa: CASSLPGTGLYNEQFF; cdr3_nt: TGTGCCAGCTCACTCCCTGGGACAGGGCTTTACAATGAGCAGTTCTTC
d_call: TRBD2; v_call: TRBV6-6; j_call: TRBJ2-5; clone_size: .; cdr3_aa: CASTDSGGSETQYF; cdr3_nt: TGTGCCAGCACCGATAGCGGGGGAAGCGAGACCCAGTACTTC
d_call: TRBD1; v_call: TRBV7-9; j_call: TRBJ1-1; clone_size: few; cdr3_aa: CASSTGARNTEAFF; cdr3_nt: TGTGCCAGCTCTACAGGGGCCCGGAACACTGAAGCTTTCTTT
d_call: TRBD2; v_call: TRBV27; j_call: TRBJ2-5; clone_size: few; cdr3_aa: CASRRTSVGETQYF; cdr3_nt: TGTGCCAGCAGGAGGACTAGCGTGGGGGAGACCCAGTACTTC
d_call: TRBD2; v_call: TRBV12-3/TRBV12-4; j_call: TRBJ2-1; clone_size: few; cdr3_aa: CAGRPLAGGYNEQFF; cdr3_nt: TGTGCCGGCAGGCCACTAGCGGGGGGATACAATGAGCAGTTCTTC
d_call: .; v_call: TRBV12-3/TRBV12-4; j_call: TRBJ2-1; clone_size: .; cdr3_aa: CASSFEGGPYNEQFF; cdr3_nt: TGTGCCAGCAGTTTTGAGGGGGGGCCCTACAATGAGCAGTTCTTC